Presented here are 21 T cell receptor beta chains from one specimen sequenced in a study of blood T cell repertoires in COVID-19. Sequencing used immunoSEQ multiplex PCR; TCRdb keeps in-frame clones, though not all of them. The table has roughly 230,000 clones, around four fifths seen once. Sequencing was done on a sample of peripheral blood. Receptor source: a woman between 55 and 75 years old with active or convalescent COVID-19.

V gene TRBV10-3 combines with J gene TRBJ2-3, with D possibly matching TRBD2 (6 bases). Per germline, CDR1 ENHRY and CDR2 SYGVKD. The CDR3 is made up of 14 amino acids. The V end was cut by 5 bases, the J end by 3 bases, with 12 bases between. CDR3 nucleotides: TGTGCCATCAGTCAACTAGCCCGGACAGATACGCAGTATTTT. It codes for CAISQLARTDTQYF.

This chain uses TRBV6-5 with TRBJ1-1, with 8 positions matching TRBD1. V shed 6 bases, J shed 5 bases, and the junction held 5 bases outside the gene matches. There are 13 residues in the CDR3. The V gene's germline CDR1 is MNHEY and CDR2 SVGAGI. In DNA form, the CDR3 reads TGTGCCAGCAGCGACAGGGGTGAAACTGAAGCTTTCTTT. Translation gives CASSDRGETEAFF.

The rearrangement links TRBV27 to TRBJ1-6; 7 nucleotides align to TRBD1. After removal of 6 bases from V and 4 bases from J, the junction contained 6 bases not matched to a gene. The CDR3 has 15 amino acids. Germline values: CDR1 MNHEY, CDR2 SMNVEV (reference sequence). In DNA form, the CDR3 reads TGTGCCAGCAGCACCTCGGGACAGTATAATTCACCCCTCCACTTT. It yields the protein CASSTSGQYNSPLHF.

The chain recombines TRBV10-3 with TRBJ2-7; D might be TRBD1 (5 bases). The CDR3 is 13 amino acids. Between the trimmed V and J ends, which lost 4 bases and 3 bases, there was a span of 10 bases. Per the germline V gene, CDR1 is ENHRY and CDR2 is SYGVKD. CDR3 residues: CAISGQGIYEQYF. The CDR3 DNA sequence: TGTGCCATCAGTGGGCAGGGTATCTACGAGCAGTACTTC.

The chain uses TRBV4-2 and TRBJ2-3; a possible D gene is TRBD2 (5 bases). The length of the CDR3 is 15 residues. V was pared by 0 bases and J by 1 base, with 8 bases between. Germline CDR1 reads LGHNA; CDR2 reads YNFKEQ. The CDR3: CASSQDWGGTDTQYF. The CDR3 DNA is TGTGCCAGCAGCCAAGATTGGGGAGGCACAGATACGCAGTATTTT.

The chain couples TRBV28 to TRBJ1-4; D gene unclear. This CDR3 is built from 15 residues. CDR1 is MDHEN, CDR2 SYDVKM, per germline. V lost 6 bases and J 0 bases, leaving 11 bases between the germline ends. The CDR3 DNA is TGTGCCAGCAGGGTGAGAATTGCAACTAATGAAAAACTGTTTTTT. It specifies CASRVRIATNEKLFF.

DNA of the CDR3: TGTGCCAGCAGCTTAGCGCCTATTGGTGGGTATTTT. Amino acid sequence: CASSLAPIGGYF. V is TRBV7-9 and J is TRBJ2-3; D not resolved. CDR1 is SEHNR and CDR2 is FQNEAQ in the germline V gene (reference sequence). V gave up 0 bases and J gave up 14 bases, with 12 bases separating them. The CDR3 sequence is 12 residues long.

The V and J genes are TRBV28 and TRBJ1-5; 9 bases agree with TRBD1. CDR1 is MDHEN and CDR2 is SYDVKM in the germline V gene. V trimming: 5 bases; J trimming: 2 bases; junction bases outside the gene matches: 1. This CDR3 has 14 residues. Written as DNA, the CDR3 is TGTGCCAGCAGTACAGGGGGCGGCAATCAGCCCCAGCATTTT. As protein: CASSTGGGNQPQHF. The variable domain in full, with the rest retrieved from reference TRBV28 and TRBJ1-5, is DVKVTQSSRYLVKRTGEKVFLECVQDMDHENMFWYRQDPGLGLRLIYFSYDVKMKEKGDIPEGYSVSREKKERFSLILESASTNQTSMYLCASSTGGGNQPQHFGDGTRLSIL.

The V call is TRBV24-1, the J call TRBJ2-1, with 7 nucleotides matching TRBD1. Trimming at V came to 5 bases and at J to 6 bases, leaving 12 bases not matched to a gene. The CDR3 runs 16 residues. The germline V gene has CDR1 KGHDR and CDR2 SFDVKD. The CDR3 spells CATSAASGQIFNEQFF. The CDR3 bases are TGTGCCACCAGTGCCGCCTCGGGACAGATTTTCAATGAGCAGTTCTTC.

The V gene is TRBV11-2, the J gene TRBJ1-1, with TRBD1 matching over 10 bases. The germline CDR1 and CDR2 sequences are SGHAT and FQNNGV. The CDR3 extends over 16 amino acids. J was trimmed by 0 bases and V by 4 bases; bases with no gene match: 5. This CDR3 reads CASSSRDRGLNTEAFF. The CDR3 DNA reads TGTGCCAGCAGCTCCCGGGACAGGGGATTGAACACTGAAGCTTTCTTT.

V is TRBV2 and J is TRBJ1-1, with a possible D match to TRBD1 (6 bases). V shed 6 bases and J shed 5 bases, with 13 bases lying between them. Germline V gene sequence: CDR1 SNHLY, CDR2 FYNNEI. This CDR3 is 13 amino acids long. CDR3 nucleotide sequence: TGTGCCAGCAGCCTTGCCAGGGGAACTGAAGCTTTCTTT. It encodes CASSLARGTEAFF.

In DNA form, the CDR3 reads TGCGCCAGCAGCCAAACGGACAGGGGGGGGGACAATGAGCAGTTCTTC. Encoded protein: CASSQTDRGGDNEQFF. V and J are TRBV4-1 and TRBJ2-1; 10 bases match TRBD1. V was pared by 2 bases and J by 5 bases, with 6 bases of the junction left unmatched. The CDR3 consists of 16 residues. In germline, CDR1 is MGHRA, CDR2 YSYEKL.

V is TRBV5-6 and J is TRBJ2-7; 8 bases align to TRBD2. Germline V gene data show CDR1 as SGHDT and CDR2 as YYEEEE. V dropped 0 bases and J dropped 2; count of bases not matched to a gene: 4. There are 15 residues in the CDR3. CDR3 amino acids: CASSLGPAGAYEQYF. The DNA of the CDR3 is TGTGCCAGCAGCTTGGGTCCAGCGGGGGCCTACGAGCAGTACTTC.

The chain employs TRBV7-9 and TRBJ1-2; D is unresolved. CDR1 and CDR2 from the germline V gene are SEHNR and FQNEAQ (reference sequence). This CDR3 contains 11 residues. The V end was cut by 5 bases, the J end by 2 bases, with 3 bases between. CDR3: CASSVNYGYTF. The CDR3 bases are TGTGCCAGCAGCGTAAACTATGGCTACACCTTC.

The chain has TRBV11-2 and TRBJ2-3; 11 bases are shared with TRBD1. The V and J ends lost 2 bases and 3 bases, in that order; junction bases with no gene match: 4. CDR3 length: 16 amino acids. The V gene's germline CDR1 is SGHAT and CDR2 FQNNGV. CDR3 in DNA: TGTGCCAGCAGCTTACGCGGGACAGGGGGAACAGATACGCAGTATTTT. Its protein is CASSLRGTGGTDTQYF.

V gene TRBV2 combines with J gene TRBJ1-4; D unresolved. This CDR3 is 15 amino acids long. V lost 2 bases, J lost 0 bases, and 7 bases lay in between. CDR1 and CDR2 (germline): SNHLY, FYNNEI. CDR3 sequence: CASSERFATNEKLFF. In nucleotides, the CDR3 is TGTGCCAGCAGTGAACGGTTTGCAACTAATGAAAAACTGTTTTTT.

The chain has TRBV19 and TRBJ2-1, with a possible D match to TRBD2 (5 bases). CDR3 length equals 15 residues. Germline CDR1 is LNHDA and CDR2 is SQIVND (reference sequence). The V gene lost 5 bases and the J gene lost 4 bases, with 15 bases spanning the gap. The chain's CDR3 is CASSPGRRAYNEQFF. In DNA, the CDR3 is TGTGCCAGTAGTCCCGGCCGGCGGGCGTACAATGAGCAGTTCTTC.

The chain links TRBV6-5 to TRBJ2-3, with 7 bases fitting TRBD2. The V gene end was trimmed by 2 bases and the J gene end by 0 bases; junction bases not matched to a gene: 2. The CDR3 length is 15 residues. Per germline, CDR1 MNHEY and CDR2 SVGAGI. CDR3 coding DNA: TGTGCCAGCAGTTACCTAGCGGAAAGCACAGATACGCAGTATTTT. It specifies CASSYLAESTDTQYF.

This chain connects TRBV11-2 to TRBJ1-2, with D maybe TRBD1 (5 bases). Trimming pared 1 base from V and 7 bases from J, leaving 22 bases between. The CDR3 is 17 residues long. In germline, CDR1 is SGHAT, CDR2 FQNNGV. The CDR3 region is CASSLALYSYFQGGYTF. In DNA, the CDR3 is TGTGCCAGCAGCTTAGCCCTCTACAGCTATTTTCAGGGTGGCTACACCTTC.

The chain recombines TRBV2 with TRBJ2-5, with D perhaps matching TRBD2 (6 bases). The CDR3 length is 13 residues. Trimming removed 1 base at V and 5 bases at J, with 8 bases between. The V gene's germline CDR1 is SNHLY and CDR2 FYNNEI. This chain's CDR3 is CASSEGLAETQYF. CDR3 in DNA: TGTGCCAGCAGTGAAGGGCTAGCGGAGACCCAGTACTTC.

Of note for this clone: One junction end disagrees with the germline gene, perhaps due to a read error. The rearrangement joins TRBV9 to TRBJ1-1; TRBD1 agrees at 7 bases. The germline V gene encodes CDR1 SGDLS and CDR2 YYNGEE. The CDR3 is 15 amino acids. The CDR3 reads CASSSITGVKTEAFF. As DNA, the CDR3 is TGTGCCAGCAGCTCCATCACAGGGGTGAAAACTGAAGCTTTCTTT.